The rows below give T cell receptor beta chains drawn from one sample of a study of T cells in Graves' hyperthyroidism and ophthalmopathy. In TCRdb, the multiplex PCR reads were re-called with MiXCR into one record per CDR3 protein. The table records hundreds of thousands of distinct CDR3 sequences, around 14% of them present only once. Sequencing was performed on blood. The receptors derive from a woman under 30 with Graves' hyperthyroidism. Both conserved end residues are part of each CDR3.

J	length	V	CDR3
TRBJ1-1	12	TRBV24-1	CATSEGTGEAFF
TRBJ2-1	21	TRBV3-1	CASSISSVLAGGLSSYNEQFF
TRBJ2-5	13	TRBV10-3	CAISERLQETQYF
TRBJ1-2	12	TRBV27	CASSLKGVGYTF
TRBJ2-1	14	TRBV6-2/TRBV6-3	CASSSHGRNNEQFF
TRBJ1-5	14	TRBV7-8	CASSLARVDQPQHF
TRBJ2-5	14	TRBV9	CASGGRGSIETQYF
TRBJ2-1	13	TRBV7-3	CASSLGPANEQFF
TRBJ2-4	18	TRBV6-1	CASSAPSGGGLAKNIQYF
TRBJ2-1	14	TRBV18	CASSSGTTYNEQFF
TRBJ1-3	15	TRBV7-2	CASSLSRGFGNTIYF
TRBJ1-2	16	TRBV3-1	CASSQDVTGGTYGYTF
TRBJ1-2	13	TRBV7-3	CASSLRALYGYTF
TRBJ2-2	15	TRBV11-2	CASSARQGGTGELFF